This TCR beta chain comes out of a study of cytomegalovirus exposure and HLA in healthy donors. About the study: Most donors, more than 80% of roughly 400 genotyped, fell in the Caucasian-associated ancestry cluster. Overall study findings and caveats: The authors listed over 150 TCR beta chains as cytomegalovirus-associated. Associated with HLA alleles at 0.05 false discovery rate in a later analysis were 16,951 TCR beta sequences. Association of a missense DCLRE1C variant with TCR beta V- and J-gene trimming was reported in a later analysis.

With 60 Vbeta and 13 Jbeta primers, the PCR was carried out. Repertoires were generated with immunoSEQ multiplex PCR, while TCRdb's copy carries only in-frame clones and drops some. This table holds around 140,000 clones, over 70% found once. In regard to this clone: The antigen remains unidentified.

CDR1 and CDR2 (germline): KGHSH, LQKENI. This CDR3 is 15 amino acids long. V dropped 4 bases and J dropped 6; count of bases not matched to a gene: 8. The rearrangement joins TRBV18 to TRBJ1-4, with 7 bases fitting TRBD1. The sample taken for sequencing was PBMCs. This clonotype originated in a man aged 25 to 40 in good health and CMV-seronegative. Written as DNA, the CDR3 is TGTGCCAGCTCACTCCTGACAGGGACGGATGAAAAACTGTTTTTT. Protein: CASSLLTGTDEKLFF.